Described below is a single T cell receptor beta chain sequence and its context. Participant reports of clinical history set cohort assignment. In the study's own analysis: Reference gene primer amplification gave nucleated cell count estimates. Repertoires were generated with immunoSEQ multiplex PCR, while TCRdb's copy carries only in-frame clones and drops some. V, J and clone size are taken as reported in that table, and D and trimming were inferred from the DNA itself. Here the sample spans hundreds of thousands of clones, approximately 85% being singletons. This record comes from a study of blood T cell repertoires in COVID-19. About the research overall: The United States, Italy and Spain provided the acute and convalescent COVID-19 samples.

Sequencing was carried out using PBMCs or T cells enriched from blood (not recorded which). The clonotype was recovered from a woman aged 45-59 years with acute COVID-19.

CDR3 coding DNA: TGTGCCAGCAGTGAAAAGGGGGCAGTCGGGGAGCTGTTTTTT. Protein product: CASSEKGAVGELFF. The chain joins TRBV6-1 to TRBJ2-2; TRBD1 matches at 7 bases. The trim removed 2 bases at V and 7 bases at J, leaving 4 bases unmatched. The germline V gene has CDR1 MNHNS and CDR2 SASEGT. The CDR3 extends over 14 amino acids.